These 27 T cell receptor beta chains originate from one sample sequenced in a study of T cells after yellow fever vaccination. TCRdb used MiXCR to reprocess the 5' RACE reads, holding one entry per CDR3 protein. The sample has 450,000 to 600,000 distinct CDR3 sequences; less than 20% are singletons. Sequenced material: PBMCs, taken less than 6 days after the first yellow fever vaccination. All receptors derive from a man aged 18 to 30 who received the YFV17D yellow fever vaccine.

This chain uses TRBV4-1 with TRBJ2-7, with D possibly TRBD2 on 5 matching bases. Trimming took off 1 base at V and 0 bases at J, with 13 bases between the two ends. CDR3 length: 16 amino acids. Germline V gene data show CDR1 as MGHRA and CDR2 as YSYEKL. The CDR3 reads CASSQAPDWSSYEQYF. CDR3 nucleotide sequence: TGCGCCAGCAGCCAAGCCCCGGACTGGAGCTCCTACGAGCAGTACTTC.

The sample holds a few counts of this clonotype. The chain recombines TRBV24-1 with TRBJ1-1; D unclear. Germline V gene sequence: CDR1 KGHDR, CDR2 SFDVKD. The germline V and J ends were trimmed by 9 bases and 1 base, with 17 bases remaining between them. This CDR3 is 15 amino acids long. The CDR3 DNA follows: TGTGCCACCGGCCTATTGGGTGGCGCGAACACTGAAGCTTTCTTT. This sequence encodes CATGLLGGANTEAFF.

The chain is built from TRBV6-2 or TRBV6-3 and TRBJ2-4; 11 nucleotides align to TRBD1. The CDR3 contains 17 residues. CDR1 is MNHEY, CDR2 SVGEGT, per germline. V lost 6 bases and J lost 8; bases outside the gene matches: 15. CDR3 bases: TGTGCCAGCAGGATTCCGGGACAGGGGGGCGTGAGTGACATTCAGTACTTC. It translates to CASRIPGQGGVSDIQYF.

This chain joins TRBV20-1 and TRBJ1-6; D is possibly TRBD1 (6 bases). CDR3 size: 14 residues. Trimming took off 6 bases at V and 6 bases at J, with 15 bases between the two ends. The V gene's germline CDR1 is DFQATT and CDR2 SNEGSKA (reference sequence). DNA of the CDR3: TGCAGTGCAAAAGTTCAGGGGTCTAATTCACCCCTCCACTTT. Translated: CSAKVQGSNSPLHF.

This clonotype appeared a few times. The chain uses TRBV4-1 and TRBJ2-7; TRBD1 or TRBD2 may be the D gene (5 bases each). Between the trimmed V and J ends, which lost 1 base and 4 bases, there was a span of 14 bases. The CDR3 sequence is 15 residues long. CDR1 is MGHRA, CDR2 YSYEKL, per germline. The CDR3 is CASSQGDDSRYEQYF. CDR3 nucleotides: TGCGCCAGCAGCCAAGGGGACGACAGTAGGTACGAGCAGTACTTC.

This clonotype showed up many times. This chain links TRBV7-9 with TRBJ2-1; D unclear. V was shortened by 4 bases and J by 3 bases, with 7 bases between the two germline ends. This CDR3 contains 13 residues. Germline V CDR1 and CDR2: SEHNR, FQNEAQ (reference sequence). In nucleotides, the CDR3 is TGTGCCAGCAGCTGGCCCAACTACAATGAGCAGTTCTTC. Translation: CASSWPNYNEQFF. The full variable domain, with the rest looked up from reference TRBV7-9 and TRBJ2-1, is DTGVSQNPRHKITKRGQNVTFRCDPISEHNRLYWYRQTLGQGPEFLTYFQNEAQLEKSRLLSDRFSAERPKGSFSTLEIQRTEQGDSAMYLCASSWPNYNEQFFGPGTRLTVL.

This clonotype appeared many times. Here the CDR3 DNA reads TGTGCCAGCAGCCTCTCGGGGTACGGAAACACCATATATTTT. Translated: CASSLSGYGNTIYF. The chain is built from TRBV3-1 and TRBJ1-3; D is unclear. Per the germline V gene, CDR1 is LGHDT and CDR2 is YNNKEL (reference sequence). V dropped 4 bases and J dropped 4 bases, with 11 bases sitting between them. There are 14 residues in the CDR3.

This clonotype came up a few times. CDR3 loop: CATKPSGGEQETQYF. CDR3 bases: TGTGCCACAAAGCCTAGCGGGGGGGAACAAGAGACCCAGTACTTC. The chain combines TRBV6-1 with TRBJ2-5; 12 bases are a match to TRBD2. The V gene's germline CDR1 is MNHNS and CDR2 SASEGT. The length of the CDR3 is 15 residues. The V gene end was trimmed by 10 bases and the J gene end by 2 bases; junction bases not matched to a gene: 8.

The sample holds a few counts of this clonotype. The chain joins TRBV6-5 to TRBJ2-5; TRBD1 or TRBD2 may be the D gene (5 bases each). V lost 1 base and J 7 bases, leaving 7 bases between the germline ends. The CDR3 runs 12 residues. Per the germline V gene, CDR1 is MNHEY and CDR2 is SVGAGI. The CDR3 coding sequence is TGTGCCAGCAGTTACTATGGGGGGACCCAGTACTTC. Protein sequence: CASSYYGGTQYF.

The sample holds a few counts of this clonotype. The chain uses TRBV27 and TRBJ1-5, with D perhaps TRBD1 (5 bases). Germline values: CDR1 MNHEY, CDR2 SMNVEV (reference sequence). The length of the CDR3 is 13 residues. V lost 6 bases to trimming and J lost 5 bases, with 11 bases between them. The DNA for the CDR3 is TGTGCCAGCAGCAGGGTGGGGGATCAGCCCCAGCATTTT. This encodes CASSRVGDQPQHF.

This clonotype has just a few counts. The V call is TRBV4-3, the J call TRBJ1-3; D call uncertain. CDR3 length: 16 residues. With 0 bases removed from V and 3 bases from J, the gap between germline ends came to 12 bases. Germline loops: CDR1 LGHNA, CDR2 YSLEER. The CDR3 loop is CASSQEVTYYGNTIYF. CDR3 DNA: TGCGCCAGCAGCCAAGAAGTGACGTACTATGGAAACACCATATATTTT.

This sequence joins TRBV30 and TRBJ2-3, with TRBD1 as a possible D gene (6 bases). Germline V gene sequence: CDR1 GTSNPN, CDR2 SVGIG (reference sequence). Trimming pared 3 bases from V and 2 bases from J, leaving 12 bases between. The CDR3 runs to 14 residues. The CDR3 DNA reads TGTGCCTGGAGAACAGGGCTTTCCACAGATACGCAGTATTTT. Translated, it gives CAWRTGLSTDTQYF.

This clonotype turned up a few times. V gene TRBV11-3 combines with J gene TRBJ1-1; D uncertain. V was clipped by 4 bases and J by 5 bases, with 11 bases between them. CDR3 length equals 13 residues. CDR1 SGHNT and CDR2 YENEEA come from the germline V gene. CDR3 nucleotide sequence: TGTGCCAGCAGCTCCAACTTGGGGACTGAAGCTTTCTTT. Residues: CASSSNLGTEAFF.

Ten or more counts support this clonotype. This rearrangement joins TRBV5-1 to TRBJ1-6, with D possibly being TRBD1 (5 bases). V shed 4 bases and J shed 7 bases, with 12 bases lying between them. Germline V gene sequence: CDR1 SGHRS, CDR2 YFSETQ. The CDR3 has 14 residues. CDR3 protein: CASSQGVRNSPLHF. The DNA for the CDR3 is TGCGCCAGCAGCCAAGGGGTTAGGAATTCACCCCTCCACTTT.

Only a few counts were recorded for this clonotype. The rearrangement joins TRBV6-4 to TRBJ2-3; D may be TRBD1 (6 bases). V was pared by 6 bases and J by 14 bases, with 21 bases between. This CDR3 region has 13 residues. The germline CDR1 and CDR2 sequences are MRHNA and SNTAGT. CDR3 protein: CASSPQGSNTRYF. Here the CDR3 DNA reads TGTGCCAGCAGCCCGCAGGGGTCCAACACCCGGTATTTT.

This clonotype was recorded at least ten times. The CDR3, as DNA: TGCGCCAGCAGCTTGGCTAGCGGGGGGATATATGAGCAGTTCTTC. Translation: CASSLASGGIYEQFF. V usage is TRBV5-1 and J usage is TRBJ2-1; 11 bases map to TRBD2. Per the germline V gene, CDR1 is SGHRS and CDR2 is YFSETQ. The CDR3 has 15 residues. The V gene end was trimmed by 0 bases and the J gene end by 8 bases; junction bases not matched to a gene: 4.

The table lists this clonotype with a few counts. The chain employs TRBV6-2 or TRBV6-3 and TRBJ2-7; a possible D gene is TRBD2 (6 bases). Germline lookup yields CDR1 MNHEY and CDR2 SVGEGT. This CDR3 has 14 amino acids. Trimming pared 6 bases from V and 5 bases from J, leaving 17 bases between. CDR3 loop: CASSSGEEAHEQYF. The CDR3 coding sequence is TGTGCCAGCAGCTCGGGAGAGGAGGCCCACGAGCAGTACTTC.

This chain uses TRBV19 with TRBJ1-2; D possibly corresponds to TRBD1 (6 bases). Germline loops: CDR1 LNHDA, CDR2 SQIVND (reference sequence). The CDR3 is 12 amino acids. V lost 6 bases to trimming and J lost 6 bases, with 11 bases between them. CDR3 DNA sequence: TGTGCCAGTAGCCCCGAGGGGGATGGCTACACCTTC. Encoded protein: CASSPEGDGYTF.

V is TRBV5-4 and J is TRBJ2-4, with 11 bases lining up with TRBD1. V lost 2 bases to trimming and J lost 8 bases; unmatched junction nucleotides: 3. Germline V gene lookup returns CDR1 SGHNT and CDR2 YYREEE (reference sequence). The CDR3 is 14 residues long. CDR3 in amino acids: CASSFGTGGDIQYF. The CDR3 DNA follows: TGTGCCAGCAGCTTTGGGACAGGGGGAGACATTCAGTACTTC.

This clonotype has more than one count but fewer than ten. The V and J genes are TRBV27 and TRBJ2-2; 8 bases are shared with TRBD2. The V gene's germline CDR1 is MNHEY and CDR2 SMNVEV (reference sequence). V dropped 6 bases and J dropped 4; count of bases not matched to a gene: 4. This CDR3 has 14 amino acids. The CDR3 region is CASSGTRGTGELFF. The CDR3 DNA sequence: TGTGCCAGCAGCGGGACTAGAGGCACCGGGGAGCTGTTTTTT.

There are a few counts of this clonotype. The J gene is TRBJ2-7, the V gene TRBV6-2 or TRBV6-3; a weak D match, TRBD2 (5 bases). V was trimmed by 8 bases and J by 1 base, leaving 18 bases between them. The germline V gene has CDR1 MNHEY and CDR2 SVGEGT. The CDR3 extends over 15 amino acids. CDR3 sequence reads: CASFPVRGRSYEQYF. The DNA for the CDR3 is TGTGCCAGCTTCCCGGTTCGGGGAAGGTCCTACGAGCAGTACTTC.

The chain employs TRBV20-1 and TRBJ2-1; 8 nucleotides line up with TRBD2. Germline V gene lookup returns CDR1 DFQATT and CDR2 SNEGSKA (reference sequence). The V gene end was trimmed by 0 bases and the J gene end by 4 bases; junction bases not matched to a gene: 14. The CDR3 loop spans 18 amino acids. The CDR3 is CSARDWVGGGPEYNEQFF. CDR3 DNA sequence: TGCAGTGCTAGAGATTGGGTTGGCGGGGGGCCTGAATACAATGAGCAGTTCTTC.

The rearrangement uses TRBV27 and TRBJ2-5; the match to TRBD2 covers 8 bases. The CDR3 runs to 15 residues. Germline V gene lookup returns CDR1 MNHEY and CDR2 SMNVEV (reference sequence). Trimming removed 8 bases from V and 4 bases from J; junction bases left unmatched: 12. CDR3 coding DNA: TGTGCCAGCCGGGCCAGCGGGAGCCGGCGAGAGACCCAGTACTTC. It specifies CASRASGSRRETQYF.

There are a few counts of this clonotype. This chain joins TRBV4-2 and TRBJ1-3; D is unresolved. Trimming took off 0 bases at V and 0 bases at J, with 6 bases between the two ends. The CDR3 loop spans 15 amino acids. Germline lookup yields CDR1 LGHNA and CDR2 YNFKEQ. Here the CDR3 reads CASSQEMGSGNTIYF. In DNA form, the CDR3 reads TGTGCCAGCAGCCAAGAGATGGGCTCTGGAAACACCATATATTTT.

This clonotype was observed a handful of times. This rearrangement joins TRBV5-4 to TRBJ2-3; no firm D call. The germline V gene encodes CDR1 SGHNT and CDR2 YYREEE (reference sequence). The V and J ends lost 2 bases and 4 bases respectively, with 14 bases between them. The CDR3 has 15 residues. CDR3 coding DNA: TGTGCCAGCAGCTTAAAGTTAGGTCGGGCAGATACGCAGTATTTT. Residues: CASSLKLGRADTQYF. The complete variable domain, with remaining parts taken from reference TRBV5-4 and TRBJ2-3, reads ETGVTQSPTHLIKTRGQQVTLRCSSQSGHNTVSWYQQALGQGPQFIFQYYREEENGRGNFPPRFSGLQFPNYSSELNVNALELDDSALYLCASSLKLGRADTQYFGPGTRLTVL.

The chain joins TRBV5-1 to TRBJ1-1; the D is unclear. Deletions cut 6 bases from V and 0 bases from J, with 15 bases between. Germline CDR1 and CDR2: SGHRS and YFSETQ. This CDR3 spans 15 amino acids. The CDR3 DNA reads TGCGCCAGCACCCCCCGGGCGGGCTTGAACACTGAAGCTTTCTTT. As protein: CASTPRAGLNTEAFF.

This clonotype was seen just once. This may be a read error, as it is one base from a much larger clone. The chain combines TRBV5-6 with TRBJ2-3, with D perhaps matching TRBD2 (5 bases). In germline, CDR1 is SGHDT, CDR2 YYEEEE. CDR3 length equals 16 residues. The CDR3 sequence is CASSSYTRSSTDAQYF. CDR3 bases: TGTGCCAGCAGCTCCTATACACGTTCTAGCACAGATGCGCAGTATTTT. The variable domain in full, with the rest retrieved from reference TRBV5-6 and TRBJ2-3, is DAGVTQSPTHLIKTRGQQVTLRCSPKSGHDTVSWYQQALGQGPQFIFQYYEEEERQRGNFPDRFSGHQFPNYSSELNVNALLLGDSALYLCASSSYTRSSTDAQYFGPGTRLTVL.